These 11 T cell receptor beta chains originate from one sample sequenced in a study of cytomegalovirus exposure and HLA in healthy donors. Primers: 60 Vbeta forward and 13 Jbeta reverse. Measured with immunoSEQ multiplex PCR; TCRdb has only the in-frame clones, and not every one. Here the sample spans 250,000 to 350,000 clones, about nine tenths being singletons. Input material: PBMCs. These receptors all stem from a man aged 35 to 55 in good health and CMV-seropositive.

The chain carries TRBV5-1 and TRBJ2-1, with 12 bases that match TRBD2. Germline V gives CDR1 SGHRS, CDR2 YFSETQ. With V trimmed by 0 bases and J by 4 bases, 2 bases remained unmatched. The CDR3 loop spans 16 amino acids. CDR3 DNA: TGCGCCAGCAGCTTGGCCGGGACTAGCGGGTACAATGAGCAGTTCTTC. Protein sequence: CASSLAGTSGYNEQFF.

This clone was seen a few times. The V and J genes are TRBV9 and TRBJ2-1; 10 bases line up with TRBD2. Germline trimming cut 3 bases from V and 4 bases from J; bases unmatched to any gene: 4. The CDR3 loop spans 15 amino acids. Per the germline V gene, CDR1 is SGDLS and CDR2 is YYNGEE. The CDR3 DNA reads TGTGCCAGCAGCGCCGGGACTAGCGTTTACAATGAGCAGTTCTTC. This gives the protein CASSAGTSVYNEQFF.

V is TRBV7-3 and J is TRBJ2-7, with D possibly TRBD1 on 6 matching bases. CDR1 and CDR2 from the germline V gene are SGHTA and FQGTGA. V was cut by 1 base and J by 5 bases, with 15 bases left in between. This CDR3 spans 15 amino acids. This CDR3 is CASSLNPGALNEQYF. The CDR3 coding sequence is TGTGCCAGCAGCTTAAACCCAGGGGCGCTTAACGAGCAGTACTTC.

V and J are TRBV7-2 and TRBJ1-2; D might be TRBD1 (6 bases). V shed 5 bases and J shed 4 bases, with 17 bases lying between them. The germline V gene has CDR1 SGHTA and CDR2 FQGNSA. This CDR3 contains 15 residues. This chain's CDR3 is CASSSRQVEVYGYTF. As DNA, the CDR3 is TGTGCCAGCAGCAGCCGACAGGTGGAGGTCTATGGCTACACCTTC.

The chain has TRBV4-3 and TRBJ2-1; 14 nucleotides line up with TRBD2. V lost 2 bases, J lost 6 bases, and 18 bases stayed unmatched. The germline CDR1 and CDR2 sequences are LGHNA and YSLEER. The CDR3 runs 21 residues. The CDR3 DNA follows: TGCGCCAGCAGCCAACCCCCTCCGGGGACTAGCGGGAGTGTAGCGTTCAATGAGCAGTTCTTC. Its protein product is CASSQPPPGTSGSVAFNEQFF.

CDR3 in amino acids: CASSLQLGAGEKLFF. DNA for the CDR3: TGTGCCAGCAGTTTACAACTTGGGGCAGGCGAAAAACTGTTTTTT. This chain joins TRBV28 and TRBJ1-4; D is perhaps TRBD1 (5 bases). With 2 bases removed from V and 8 bases from J, the gap between germline ends came to 15 bases. Germline V CDR1 and CDR2: MDHEN, SYDVKM. This CDR3 comprises 15 residues.

J is TRBJ2-1 and V is TRBV27; 8 nucleotides line up with TRBD2. Germline V gene data show CDR1 as MNHEY and CDR2 as SMNVEV (reference sequence). J was trimmed by 4 bases and V by 2 bases; bases with no gene match: 10. CDR3 size: 17 residues. In DNA form, the CDR3 reads TGTGCCAGCAGTTTACGAACAGCGGGAGCGGGGTACAATGAGCAGTTCTTC. The encoded protein is CASSLRTAGAGYNEQFF.

This clone appeared once. This sequence joins TRBV2 and TRBJ1-1; D call uncertain. Trimming left V 3 bases short and J 4 bases short, with 12 bases between. Germline V CDR1 and CDR2: SNHLY, FYNNEI. The CDR3 runs 14 residues. The CDR3 DNA is TGTGCCAGCAGTGAGTCGAGGGCCGTCACTGAAGCTTTCTTT. Protein sequence: CASSESRAVTEAFF.

This clone appeared a few times. The chain joins TRBV6-5 to TRBJ1-4; possible D gene TRBD1, 5 bases. CDR1 is MNHEY and CDR2 is SVGAGI in the germline V gene. V was pared by 2 bases and J by 2 bases, with 9 bases between. This CDR3 is built from 15 residues. This CDR3 is CASSYRGTTNEKLFF. In nucleotides, the CDR3 is TGTGCCAGCAGTTACAGGGGAACGACTAATGAAAAACTGTTTTTT.

The rearrangement uses TRBV7-2 and TRBJ1-1; TRBD1 aligns across 8 bases. Germline loops: CDR1 SGHTA, CDR2 FQGNSA. V lost 5 bases and J lost 0; bases outside the gene matches: 8. This CDR3 region has 16 residues. As DNA, the CDR3 is TGTGCCAGCAGCGCTCGGACAGGGTACATGAACACTGAAGCTTTCTTT. Translating gives CASSARTGYMNTEAFF. Supplemented by reference TRBV7-2 and TRBJ1-1, the full variable domain reads GAGVSQSPSNKVTEKGKDVELRCDPISGHTALYWYRQSLGQGLEFLIYFQGNSAPDKSGLPSDRFSAERTGGSVSTLTIQRTQQEDSAVYLCASSARTGYMNTEAFFGQGTRLTVV.

The chain couples TRBV27 to TRBJ2-7, with 8 bases matching TRBD1. CDR3 length: 15 amino acids. V was clipped by 5 bases and J by 3 bases; unmatched bases: 9. The germline gives CDR1 MNHEY, CDR2 SMNVEV (reference sequence). CDR3 sequence reads: CASSPRTGSVYEQYF. The CDR3 nucleotides are TGTGCCAGCAGTCCCCGGACAGGGAGTGTCTACGAGCAGTACTTC.